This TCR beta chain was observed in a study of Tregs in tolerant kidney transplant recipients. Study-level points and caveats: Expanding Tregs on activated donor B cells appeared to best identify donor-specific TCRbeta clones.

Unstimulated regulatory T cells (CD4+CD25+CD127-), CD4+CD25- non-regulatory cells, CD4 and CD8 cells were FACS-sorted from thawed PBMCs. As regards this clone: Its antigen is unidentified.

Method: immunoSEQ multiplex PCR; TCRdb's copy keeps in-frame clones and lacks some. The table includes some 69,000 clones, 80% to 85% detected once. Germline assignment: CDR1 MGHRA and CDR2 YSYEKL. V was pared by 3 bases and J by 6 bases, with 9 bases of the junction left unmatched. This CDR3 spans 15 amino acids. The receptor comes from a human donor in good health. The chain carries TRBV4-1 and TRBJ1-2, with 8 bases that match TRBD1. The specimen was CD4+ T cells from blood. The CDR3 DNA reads TGCGCCAGCAGCCATCCCAGGGGGCAGGGCCATGGCTACACCTTC. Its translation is CASSHPRGQGHGYTF.